One sample yielded the 32 T cell receptor beta chains listed below, sequenced in a study of cytomegalovirus exposure and HLA in healthy donors. TCRdb keeps only in-frame clones here, not all; method: immunoSEQ multiplex PCR. This sample has 200,000 to 250,000 clones, with 80% to 90% found just once. Sequencing input: PBMCs. These receptors were obtained from a woman aged 18-29 years in good health and CMV-seropositive.

The chain employs TRBV29-1 and TRBJ2-1; TRBD2 might be the D (6 bases). This CDR3 comprises 13 residues. Germline assignment: CDR1 SQVTM and CDR2 ANQGSEA. V lost 7 bases and J 3 bases, leaving 13 bases between the germline ends. CDR3 protein: CSAISGDYNEQFF. In nucleotides, the CDR3 is TGCAGCGCTATTAGCGGAGACTACAATGAGCAGTTCTTC.

The rearrangement uses TRBV2 and TRBJ2-3, with D possibly TRBD2 on 5 matching bases. Trimming took 1 base from V and 4 from J, leaving 12 bases between them. The germline V gene has CDR1 SNHLY and CDR2 FYNNEI. There are 15 residues in the CDR3. CDR3 nucleotide sequence: TGTGCCAGCAGTGAAGAAGCGGCTGGGCCAGATACGCAGTATTTT. Translating gives CASSEEAAGPDTQYF.

This clone turned up a few times. The chain links TRBV19 to TRBJ1-1; possibly TRBD1 for D (5 bases). The length of the CDR3 is 12 residues. V lost 6 bases, J lost 5 bases, and 10 bases lay in between. The germline V gene has CDR1 LNHDA and CDR2 SQIVND (reference sequence). The CDR3 nucleotides are TGTGCCAGTAGCGGACATCGGACTGAAGCTTTCTTT. It is translated as CASSGHRTEAFF.

A single count supports this clone. The chain has TRBV5-1 and TRBJ2-1; D is perhaps TRBD1 (5 bases). The ends were cut back, 4 bases at V and 6 bases at J, with 14 bases in the middle. This CDR3 is built from 14 residues. CDR1 SGHRS and CDR2 YFSETQ come from the germline V gene. The CDR3 loop is CASSGAGPTNEQFF. The CDR3 region has the DNA TGCGCCAGCAGCGGGGCAGGGCCAACCAATGAGCAGTTCTTC.

This clone was seen a few times. CDR3 loop: CASSGPGQGSPYEQYF. CDR3 in DNA: TGTGCCAGCAGTGGCCCAGGACAGGGGAGCCCCTACGAGCAGTACTTC. This chain uses TRBV25-1 with TRBJ2-7; 9 nucleotides agree with TRBD1. Germline assignment: CDR1 MGHDK and CDR2 SYGVNS. Germline trimming cut 4 bases from V and 2 bases from J; bases unmatched to any gene: 9. The CDR3 is 16 amino acids.

The chain has TRBV6-1 and TRBJ1-5, with 7 bases lining up with TRBD1. Losses at the gene ends were 8 bases for V and 3 bases for J; bases not matched to a gene: 10. CDR1 and CDR2 (germline): MNHNS, SASEGT. CDR3 length: 15 residues. The CDR3 region has the DNA TGTGCCAGCGGGGAACAGGGGTATTTCAATCAGCCCCAGCATTTT. Translated, it gives CASGEQGYFNQPQHF.

The CDR3 here is CASNTDRDGMNTEAFF. The CDR3 bases are TGTGCCAGCAATACCGACAGGGACGGGATGAACACTGAAGCTTTCTTT. The chain has TRBV27 and TRBJ1-1, with 7 bases identical to TRBD1. This CDR3 comprises 16 residues. V lost 7 bases and J lost 0; bases outside the gene matches: 11. Per the germline V gene, CDR1 is MNHEY and CDR2 is SMNVEV (reference sequence).

The J gene is TRBJ1-2, the V gene TRBV6-5; possibly TRBD1 for D (5 bases). Germline CDR1 and CDR2: MNHEY and SVGAGI. This CDR3 region has 15 residues. V was cut by 2 bases and J by 3 bases, with 13 bases left in between. DNA for the CDR3: TGTGCCAGCAGTTACGGGATCCCCAGGGACTATGGCTACACCTTC. Encoded protein: CASSYGIPRDYGYTF.

J is TRBJ1-2 and V is TRBV13, with 8 bases fitting TRBD1. The germline V gene has CDR1 PRHDT and CDR2 FYEKMQ (reference sequence). With V trimmed by 5 bases and J by 7 bases, 18 bases remained unmatched. This CDR3 has 17 residues. The CDR3 sequence: CASSLQGITGGESGYTF. For the CDR3, the DNA is TGTGCCAGCAGCCTTCAGGGCATTACAGGGGGGGAGAGTGGCTACACCTTC.

The table lists this clone with a count of one. The chain recombines TRBV2 with TRBJ2-3, with a possible D match to TRBD2 (6 bases). V was trimmed by 6 bases and J by 2 bases, leaving 24 bases between them. The CDR3 loop spans 18 amino acids. The V gene's germline CDR1 is SNHLY and CDR2 FYNNEI. CDR3 in DNA: TGTGCCAGCAGCGCAATTCAATTCACTAGCACCTCCACAGATACGCAGTATTTT. Protein: CASSAIQFTSTSTDTQYF.

The rearrangement uses TRBV7-9 and TRBJ2-7; 9 nucleotides align to TRBD1. This CDR3 contains 14 residues. CDR1 is SEHNR, CDR2 FQNEAQ, per germline (reference sequence). Trimming removed 6 bases from V and 5 bases from J; junction bases left unmatched: 8. CDR3 bases: TGTGCCAGCAGTTCCGGGGACAGGGTTGACGAGCAGTACTTC. Translation: CASSSGDRVDEQYF.

This chain joins TRBV9 and TRBJ2-3, with 9 bases that match TRBD2. From germline, CDR1 is SGDLS and CDR2 YYNGEE. The CDR3 is 14 amino acids. Trimming took 10 bases from V and 4 from J; bases not matched to a gene: 10. This chain's CDR3 is CAGSRLAAADTQYF. In nucleotides, the CDR3 is TGTGCCGGATCGCGACTAGCGGCAGCAGATACGCAGTATTTT.

The gene calls are TRBV4-2 and TRBJ1-2, with no clear D. From germline, CDR1 is LGHNA and CDR2 YNFKEQ. V was shortened by 0 bases and J by 3 bases, with 14 bases between the two germline ends. There are 16 residues in the CDR3. The DNA of the CDR3 is TGTGCCAGCAGCCAAGACCCCACGGCGGTGGACTATGGCTACACCTTC. Its translation is CASSQDPTAVDYGYTF.

This clone is a singleton in its sample. The CDR3 loop is CASGGIRATNEKLFF. The CDR3, as DNA: TGTGCCAGTGGGGGCATCCGCGCAACTAATGAAAAACTGTTTTTT. V gene TRBV7-9 combines with J gene TRBJ1-4, with TRBD1 as a possible D gene (6 bases). The CDR3 contains 15 residues. The V end lost 9 bases, the J end lost 0 bases, and 14 bases lay between the germline ends. Germline loops: CDR1 SEHNR, CDR2 FQNEAQ (reference sequence).

This clone was observed once. The J gene is TRBJ1-1, the V gene TRBV5-6, with a weak D call TRBD1 (5 bases). Germline V CDR1 and CDR2: SGHDT, YYEEEE. The length of the CDR3 is 15 residues. V was shortened by 6 bases and J by 4 bases, with 19 bases between the two germline ends. CDR3 sequence (DNA): TGTGCCAGCACCACCCCTCGTAAGGGGCCCACTGAAGCTTTCTTT. As protein: CASTTPRKGPTEAFF. The entire variable domain, with the rest obtained from reference TRBV5-6 and TRBJ1-1, is as follows: DAGVTQSPTHLIKTRGQQVTLRCSPKSGHDTVSWYQQALGQGPQFIFQYYEEEERQRGNFPDRFSGHQFPNYSSELNVNALLLGDSALYLCASTTPRKGPTEAFFGQGTRLTVV.

The chain combines TRBV7-2 with TRBJ2-7, with 12 bases lining up with TRBD2. Germline CDR1 SGHTA, CDR2 FQGNSA. This CDR3 comprises 15 residues. With 5 bases clipped from V and 7 bases from J, the junction kept 9 bases outside the gene matches. The CDR3 nucleotides read TGTGCCAGCAGCCCCCGACTAGCGGGAGTGGGTGAGCAGTACTTC. Translated: CASSPRLAGVGEQYF.

This chain joins TRBV2 and TRBJ2-3; 7 nucleotides agree with TRBD1. CDR1 and CDR2 from the germline V gene are SNHLY and FYNNEI. The CDR3 contains 13 residues. J lost 6 bases, V lost 8 bases, and 8 bases had no gene match. The CDR3 loop reads CASGTVEGDTQYF. CDR3 sequence (DNA): TGTGCCAGCGGGACAGTCGAAGGGGATACGCAGTATTTT.

The gene calls are TRBV4-2 and TRBJ2-5; D is possibly TRBD1 (6 bases). Germline V gene lookup returns CDR1 LGHNA and CDR2 YNFKEQ. The germline V and J ends were trimmed by 0 bases and 2 bases, with 10 bases remaining between them. The CDR3 runs to 15 residues. The CDR3 sequence is CASSQDRGSQETQYF. CDR3 DNA: TGTGCCAGCAGCCAAGACAGGGGAAGTCAAGAGACCCAGTACTTC.

The rearrangement links TRBV9 to TRBJ2-1; TRBD2 aligns across 8 bases. Germline lookup yields CDR1 SGDLS and CDR2 YYNGEE. J gave up 5 bases and V 0 bases, and 4 bases lay outside the gene matches. The CDR3 sequence is 15 residues long. CDR3 region: CASSVGSGRDNEQFF. The CDR3 DNA is TGTGCCAGCAGCGTAGGAAGCGGGAGAGACAATGAGCAGTTCTTC.

V and J are TRBV15 and TRBJ1-3; D gene ambiguous. Germline CDR1 LNHNV, CDR2 YYDKDF (reference sequence). V shed 3 bases and J shed 1 base, with 13 bases lying between them. The CDR3 sequence is 16 residues long. The CDR3 region is CATSSQPGESGNTIYF. The CDR3 coding sequence is TGTGCCACCAGCAGCCAACCCGGGGAATCTGGAAACACCATATATTTT. Variable domain in full (rest from reference TRBV15 and TRBJ1-3): DAMVIQNPRYQVTQFGKPVTLSCSQTLNHNVMYWYQQKSSQAPKLLFHYYDKDFNNEADTPDNFQSRRPNTSFCFLDIRSPGLGDTAMYLCATSSQPGESGNTIYFGEGSWLTVV.

V is TRBV5-1 and J is TRBJ2-7, with 8 positions matching TRBD1. V lost 0 bases to trimming and J lost 2 bases; unmatched junction nucleotides: 4. The V gene's germline CDR1 is SGHRS and CDR2 YFSETQ. CDR3 length: 15 amino acids. In DNA form, the CDR3 reads TGCGCCAGCAGCTTGGCCGACAGGGGTCCCTACGAGCAGTACTTC. It is translated as CASSLADRGPYEQYF.

This clone was found a few times. The chain links TRBV21-1 to TRBJ2-5; TRBD1 is taken as the D call from the table, unchecked against the DNA. TRBV21-1 is a pseudogene locus. There are 17 residues in the CDR3. CDR3 in amino acids: CASIPGQDREWQETQYF. Written as DNA, the CDR3 is TGTGCCAGCATCCCAGGACAGGACAGGGAGTGGCAAGAGACCCAGTACTTC.

This clone was detected only a few times. This rearrangement joins TRBV5-5 to TRBJ1-5; 10 bases fit TRBD1. Unmatched junction bases numbered 10, after V lost 4 bases and J lost 3 bases. This CDR3 comprises 17 residues. Germline lookup yields CDR1 SGHKS and CDR2 YYEKEE (reference sequence). The CDR3 is CASSDPRTGGTNQPQHF. As DNA, the CDR3 is TGTGCCAGCAGCGATCCTAGGACAGGGGGGACCAATCAGCCCCAGCATTTT.

The V gene is TRBV2, the J gene TRBJ2-3; D is unclear. V was shortened by 6 bases and J by 0 bases, with 13 bases between the two germline ends. Germline CDR1 is SNHLY and CDR2 is FYNNEI. This CDR3 region has 15 residues. As DNA, the CDR3 is TGTGCCAGCAGCCCATTCCCTCGGAGCACAGATACGCAGTATTTT. Protein product: CASSPFPRSTDTQYF.

The chain couples TRBV6-1 to TRBJ1-4, with D perhaps TRBD1 (5 bases). This CDR3 region has 14 residues. Germline loops: CDR1 MNHNS, CDR2 SASEGT. V gave up 4 bases and J gave up 4 bases, with 10 bases separating them. The DNA of the CDR3 is TGTGCCAGCAGTGGGCAGGGATTTAATGAAAAACTGTTTTTT. Translation gives CASSGQGFNEKLFF.

The rearrangement links TRBV29-1 to TRBJ2-5; 7 bases match TRBD2. The CDR3 contains 15 residues. V was clipped by 2 bases and J by 5 bases; unmatched bases: 11. CDR1 is SQVTM, CDR2 ANQGSEA, per germline. The CDR3 loop reads CSVELAGDGAETQYF. The CDR3 region has the DNA TGCAGCGTTGAATTGGCGGGGGACGGGGCCGAGACCCAGTACTTC.

The rearrangement joins TRBV19 to TRBJ2-7; 7 bases map to TRBD1. The germline V gene encodes CDR1 LNHDA and CDR2 SQIVND (reference sequence). This CDR3 is 13 amino acids long. The ends lost 5 bases at V and 4 bases at J; junction bases unmatched: 5. The CDR3 DNA reads TGTGCCAGTAGTCCCGGGACAGCTTACGAGCAGTACTTC. Protein: CASSPGTAYEQYF.

The rearrangement uses TRBV13 and TRBJ1-5; D is perhaps TRBD1 (6 bases). The CDR3 is 15 residues long. The germline gives CDR1 PRHDT, CDR2 FYEKMQ (reference sequence). Deletions cut 2 bases from V and 0 bases from J, with 8 bases between. The CDR3 protein is CASSLKGGSNQPQHF. Written as DNA, the CDR3 is TGTGCCAGCAGCTTAAAAGGGGGTAGCAATCAGCCCCAGCATTTT.

V gene TRBV5-4 combines with J gene TRBJ2-3, with D unclear. Germline-derived CDR1 and CDR2 are SGHNT and YYREEE (reference sequence). V dropped 0 bases and J dropped 0 bases, with 5 bases sitting between them. The CDR3 runs 14 residues. This CDR3 reads CASSLDYSTDTQYF. The DNA for the CDR3 is TGTGCCAGCAGCTTGGACTACAGCACAGATACGCAGTATTTT.

The gene calls are TRBV27 and TRBJ1-4; TRBD1 is a possible D gene (6 bases). Germline V CDR1 and CDR2: MNHEY, SMNVEV (reference sequence). This CDR3 is 17 amino acids long. The ends were cut back, 1 base at V and 0 bases at J, with 12 bases in the middle. The CDR3 bases are TGTGCCAGCAGTTTATACGGCGGACAGACAACTAATGAAAAACTGTTTTTT. Its protein is CASSLYGGQTTNEKLFF.

V is TRBV12-5 and J is TRBJ2-1; a possible D gene is TRBD2 (5 bases). Germline values: CDR1 LGHNT, CDR2 FRNRAP. The CDR3 totals 14 residues. V was trimmed by 4 bases and J by 6 bases, leaving 13 bases between them. CDR3 nucleotide sequence: TGTGCTAGTGGTTCCGTCTCGGCGGGCAATGAGCAGTTCTTC. Translation: CASGSVSAGNEQFF.

The V gene is TRBV7-9, the J gene TRBJ2-1, with D maybe TRBD2 (5 bases). V gave up 4 bases and J gave up 6 bases, with 7 bases separating them. This CDR3 is built from 12 residues. The germline V gene has CDR1 SEHNR and CDR2 FQNEAQ (reference sequence). The CDR3 here is CASSSRGNEQFF. CDR3 nucleotides: TGTGCCAGCAGCTCCCGGGGCAATGAGCAGTTCTTC.